This T cell receptor beta chain comes out of a study of blood T cell repertoires in COVID-19 (dated by TCRdb to 2020 to 2022). As for the study more broadly: The collaborator samples originated in the United States, Italy and Spain and spanned the acute and convalescent phases of COVID-19. The material from the prospective study consisted of cDNA or gDNA derived from T cells, B-cell-depleted T cells, or PBMCs. Subjects who had been exposed to COVID-19, were actively infected with it, or had recovered from it provided the deeply sampled blood TCRbeta repertoires that made up the dataset. The repertoires were released in a freely available public database intended as a resource for research on the immune response to SARS-CoV-2. Samples came from the ongoing ImmuneRACE study (first 160 participants) plus 1,254 subjects from 6 global collaborators. Sample metadata almost always included a de-identified subject ID, COVID-19 status, age in years and sex. Where available, HLA class I and class II types were taken from metadata supplied by the sample provider and were not determined by assay-based typing. What the work shows at the level of the full study, not this receptor alone: The quantity of clinical and demographic metadata differed by source and by participant and was supplied without curation.

This clone was observed a handful of times. Its specific antigen is unknown. Base-call qualities are not available, and no considerably larger clone is one nucleotide away. TCRbeta CDR3 regions were amplified from genomic DNA using the immunoSEQ Assay, a bias-controlled multiplex PCR. The paper's processing steps were these. The number of nucleated cells in each sample was estimated by amplification of reference gene primers within the assay. Sequence reads were collapsed and filtered to measure the absolute abundance of every unique TCRbeta CDR3 rearrangement. For each sample, productive Simpson clonality was calculated as the square root of Simpson's diversity index over productive rearrangements. TCRdb holds this immuneACCESS table with in-frame rearrangements only. Some clones are missing; in checked studies, unresolved V genes explain under half, and the rest has no known cause. The DNA gave D and trimming, while V, J and clone size come from that table. Present in this sample are 250,000 to 350,000 clones, around 85% of which were seen just once. Jointly, the top ten make up 5.5% to 7% of the sample.

In the prospective study, participants were 18 to 89 years old, resided in about two dozen geographic areas of the United States, and were enrolled through a virtual design. In the prospective study, cohorts were assigned on the basis of participant-reported clinical history obtained from a screening survey and a study questionnaire. Recovered participants in ImmuneRACE Cohort 3 were defined as having two consecutive negative NP/OP PCR tests, clearance from a healthcare professional, or resolution of symptoms. Each participant in the prospective study had whole blood, serum and a nasopharyngeal or oropharyngeal swab collected by mobile phlebotomists. Additional blood draws and questionnaires over an approximately two-month period could optionally be provided by prospective study participants. Blood samples from the prospective study were shipped frozen or at room temperature prior to DNA extraction.

The sequenced sample was PBMCs or T cells enriched from blood (not recorded which). The origin of this receptor is a woman aged 40 to 49 who had recovered from COVID-19.

CDR3 reads: CASSTGGLPYEQYF. The nucleotides read TGTGCCAGCTCAACAGGGGGACTCCCCTACGAGCAGTACTTC. The receptor chain draws on TRBV18 and TRBJ2-7; TRBD1 matches 8 bases in the middle. From the germline V gene, CDR1 is KGHSH and CDR2 is LQKENI. The cysteine opens and the phenylalanine closes a CDR3 of 14 amino acids. The kept DNA is CDR3 alone, 42 bases in frame from the first base. The V end gives up 5 bases and the J end 2 bases, leaving 5 bases in the junction not matched to a gene.